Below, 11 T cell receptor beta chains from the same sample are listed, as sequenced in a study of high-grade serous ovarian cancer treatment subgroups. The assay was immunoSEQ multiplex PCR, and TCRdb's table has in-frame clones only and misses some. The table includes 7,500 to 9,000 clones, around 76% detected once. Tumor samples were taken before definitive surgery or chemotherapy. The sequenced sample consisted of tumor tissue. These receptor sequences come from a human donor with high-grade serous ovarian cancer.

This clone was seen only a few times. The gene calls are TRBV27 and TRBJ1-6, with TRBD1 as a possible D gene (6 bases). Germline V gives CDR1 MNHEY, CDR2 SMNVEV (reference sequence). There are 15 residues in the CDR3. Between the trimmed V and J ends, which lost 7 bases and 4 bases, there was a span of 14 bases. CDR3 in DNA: TGTGCCAGCAAAAGTTGGACAGTTTATAATTCACCCCTCCACTTT. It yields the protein CASKSWTVYNSPLHF.

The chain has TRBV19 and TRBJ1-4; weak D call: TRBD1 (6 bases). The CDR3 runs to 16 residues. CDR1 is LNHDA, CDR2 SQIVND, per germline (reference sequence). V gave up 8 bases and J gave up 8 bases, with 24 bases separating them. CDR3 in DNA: TGTGCCAGTTCTGCGGGCGGGACACTCTGGAGGGAAAAACTGTTTTTT. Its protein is CASSAGGTLWREKLFF.

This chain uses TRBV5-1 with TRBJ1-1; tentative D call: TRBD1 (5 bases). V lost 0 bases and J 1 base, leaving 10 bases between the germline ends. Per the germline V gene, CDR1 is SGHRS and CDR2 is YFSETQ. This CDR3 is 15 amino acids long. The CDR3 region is CASSLGFGGNTEAFF. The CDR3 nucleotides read TGCGCCAGCAGCTTGGGGTTCGGGGGGAACACTGAAGCTTTCTTT.

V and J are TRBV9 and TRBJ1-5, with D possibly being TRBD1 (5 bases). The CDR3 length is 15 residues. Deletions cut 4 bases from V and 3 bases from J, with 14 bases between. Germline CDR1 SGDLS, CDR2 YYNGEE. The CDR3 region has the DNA TGTGCCAGCAGCCTCCGGGACGGCCTCAATCAGCCCCAGCATTTT. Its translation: CASSLRDGLNQPQHF.

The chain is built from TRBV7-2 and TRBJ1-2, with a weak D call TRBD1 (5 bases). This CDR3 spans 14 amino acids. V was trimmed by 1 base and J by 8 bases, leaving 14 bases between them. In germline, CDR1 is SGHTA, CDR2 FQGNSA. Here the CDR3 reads CASSLVSGGVGYTF. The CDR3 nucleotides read TGTGCCAGCAGCTTAGTTAGCGGGGGGGTAGGCTACACCTTC.

This CDR3 reads CASSSQGGETQYF. The CDR3 DNA reads as TGCGCCAGCAGCTCCCAGGGTGGGGAGACCCAGTACTTC. The rearrangement uses TRBV4-1 and TRBJ2-5; a weak D match, TRBD1 (5 bases). Trimming removed 5 bases from V and 5 bases from J, with 12 bases in between. The CDR3 length is 13 residues. Germline V gene lookup returns CDR1 MGHRA and CDR2 YSYEKL.

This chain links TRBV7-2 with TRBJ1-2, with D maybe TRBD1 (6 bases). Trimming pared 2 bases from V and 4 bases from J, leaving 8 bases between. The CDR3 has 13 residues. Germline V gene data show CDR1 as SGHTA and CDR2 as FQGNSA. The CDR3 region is CASSLQGTYGYTF. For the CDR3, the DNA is TGTGCCAGCAGCTTACAGGGGACCTATGGCTACACCTTC.

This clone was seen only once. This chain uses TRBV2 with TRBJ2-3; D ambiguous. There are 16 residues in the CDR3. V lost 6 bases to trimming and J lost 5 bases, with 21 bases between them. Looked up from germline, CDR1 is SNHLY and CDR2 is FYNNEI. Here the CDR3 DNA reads TGTGCCAGCAGCCTCGTAACCCATTATGAAGGAGATACGCAGTATTTT. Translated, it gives CASSLVTHYEGDTQYF. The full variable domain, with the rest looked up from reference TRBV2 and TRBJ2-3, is EPEVTQTPSHQVTQMGQEVILRCVPISNHLYFYWYRQILGQKVEFLVSFYNNEISEKSEIFDDQFSVERPDGSNFTLKIRSTKLEDSAMYFCASSLVTHYEGDTQYFGPGTRLTVL.

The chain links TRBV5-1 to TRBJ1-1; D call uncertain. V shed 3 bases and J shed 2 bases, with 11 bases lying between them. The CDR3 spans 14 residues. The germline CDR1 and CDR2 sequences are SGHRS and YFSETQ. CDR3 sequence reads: CASSSGLVNTEAFF. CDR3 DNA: TGCGCCAGCAGCTCGGGTCTTGTAAACACTGAAGCTTTCTTT.

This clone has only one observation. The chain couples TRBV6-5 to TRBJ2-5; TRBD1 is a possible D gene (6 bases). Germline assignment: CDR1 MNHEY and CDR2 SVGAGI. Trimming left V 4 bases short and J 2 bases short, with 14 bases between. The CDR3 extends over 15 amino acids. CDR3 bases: TGTGCCAGCAGTTTCGGGACCAGGGGACAAGAGACCCAGTACTTC. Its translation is CASSFGTRGQETQYF.

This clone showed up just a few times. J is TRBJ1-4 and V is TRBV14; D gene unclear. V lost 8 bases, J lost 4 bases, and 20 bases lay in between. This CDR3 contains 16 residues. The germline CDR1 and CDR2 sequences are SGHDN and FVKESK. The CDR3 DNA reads TGTGCCAGCTCCCACAGAAAGGGCAGACTTAATGAAAAACTGTTTTTT. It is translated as CASSHRKGRLNEKLFF.